The rows below give T cell receptor beta chains drawn from one sample of a study of siplizumab effects on memory and regulatory T cells. Some clones are missing from TCRdb's copy, which holds only in-frame ones; the method was immunoSEQ multiplex PCR. Here the sample spans over 50,000 clones, 70% to 90% being singletons. Specimen: memory CD4+ T cells sorted from blood. These receptors came from a human donor in good health. Each CDR3 is given without its conserved first and last residue. Each record gives: V gene, CDR3 length, CDR3 protein.

V: TRBV6-5; length: 13; CDR3: ASSSGGEGGNEQF
V: TRBV7-9; length: 13; CDR3: ASSPFEGFSYEQY
V: TRBV5-4; length: 11; CDR3: ASSSSGNQPQH
V: TRBV5-1; length: 13; CDR3: ASSADRVGNSPLH
V: TRBV7-9; length: 11; CDR3: ASSPGQRLEAF
V: TRBV4-1; length: 16; CDR3: ASSQVGAGRRDKEKLF
V: TRBV9; length: 11; CDR3: ASSVAGNAEAF
V: TRBV10-2; length: 11; CDR3: ASGQGWADTQY
V: TRBV5-6; length: 13; CDR3: ASSFPGTGINEQF
V: TRBV5-1; length: 16; CDR3: ASSFRGATSSYNSPLH
V: TRBV10-2; length: 12; CDR3: ASERGDAGGTQY
V: TRBV28; length: 12; CDR3: ASSVPQGTYGYT
V: TRBV9; length: 15; CDR3: ASSGEFGAFRPDTQY
V: TRBV7-2; length: 15; CDR3: ASSERGFGGATPEQY
V: TRBV29-1; length: 11; CDR3: SVGAGQGYGYT
V: TRBV7-9; length: 13; CDR3: ASSLDGRVVHGYT
V: TRBV2; length: 12; CDR3: ASSIRDSNQPQH
V: TRBV6-1; length: 13; CDR3: ASSRKRDSTDTQY
V: TRBV10-3; length: 11; CDR3: AISQGVNTEAF
V: TRBV5-4; length: 15; CDR3: ASSSPGQGPSGNTIY
V: TRBV7-2; length: 11; CDR3: ASSSTTGETQY
V: TRBV9; length: 14; CDR3: ASSGVLGISGNTIY
V: TRBV7-8; length: 14; CDR3: ASSLRSGTGIYEQY
V: TRBV2; length: 11; CDR3: ASRDRYTGELF
V: TRBV27; length: 11; CDR3: ASSLLGGTEAF
V: TRBV5-6; length: 13; CDR3: ASSLSVGVYTEAF
V: TRBV7-9; length: 12; CDR3: ASSPPRRDGPQH
V: TRBV10-1; length: 11; CDR3: ASSPRSDTEAF
V: TRBV6-5; length: 11; CDR3: ASRKGVDNEQF
V: TRBV18; length: 10; CDR3: ASSPAGDTQY
V: TRBV5-1; length: 14; CDR3: ASSLEVSTNTGELF
V: TRBV5-6; length: 13; CDR3: ASSLGASPNYGYT
V: TRBV7-9; length: 9; CDR3: ASSGDNEQF
V: TRBV4-1; length: 10; CDR3: ASKGDYGELF
V: TRBV9; length: 12; CDR3: ASSVQSSTDTQY
V: TRBV6-5; length: 10; CDR3: ASKAGGNTIY
V: TRBV6-5; length: 13; CDR3: ASSPTGGEGYGYT
V: TRBV29-1; length: 13; CDR3: SVASGQGTNYGYT
V: TRBV29-1; length: 8; CDR3: SVQGYEQF
V: TRBV7-2; length: 11; CDR3: ASSLEGWGTQY
V: TRBV7-9; length: 16; CDR3: ASSLSTWTSGGSYEQY
V: TRBV9; length: 14; CDR3: ASSAGTSGYSYEQY
V: TRBV9; length: 12; CDR3: ASSVDTKEQPQH
V: TRBV2; length: 13; CDR3: ASKGGGSSYNEQF
V: TRBV9; length: 13; CDR3: ASSVGVQGDNGYT
V: TRBV10-3; length: 13; CDR3: AISSPRASTDTQY
V: TRBV15; length: 12; CDR3: ATSPGGNSYEQY
V: TRBV5-1; length: 13; CDR3: ASSRDQGPTGELF
V: TRBV7-8; length: 11; CDR3: ASSLYLNTEAF
V: TRBV5-1; length: 13; CDR3: ASSPFGQGNSPLH
V: TRBV2; length: 15; CDR3: ASQFMRLAQTPNEQF
V: TRBV9; length: 11; CDR3: ASSEQRDTEAF
V: TRBV29-1; length: 10; CDR3: SVEQGGTEAF
V: TRBV5-1; length: 14; CDR3: ASNWQGTGGTDTQY
V: TRBV2; length: 11; CDR3: ASSFGGFGELF